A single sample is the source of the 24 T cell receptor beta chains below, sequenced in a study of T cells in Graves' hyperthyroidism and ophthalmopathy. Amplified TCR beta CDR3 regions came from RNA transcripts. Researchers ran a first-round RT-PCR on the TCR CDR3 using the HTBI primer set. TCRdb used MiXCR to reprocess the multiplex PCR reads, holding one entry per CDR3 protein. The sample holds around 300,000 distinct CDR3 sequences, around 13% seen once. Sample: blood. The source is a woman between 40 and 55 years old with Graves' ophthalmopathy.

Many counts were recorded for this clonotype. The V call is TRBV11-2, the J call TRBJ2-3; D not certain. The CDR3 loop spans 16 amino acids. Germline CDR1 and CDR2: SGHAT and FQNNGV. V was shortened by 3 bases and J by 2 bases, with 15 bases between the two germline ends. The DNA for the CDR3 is TGTGCCAGCAGCTTCAACCCTGGCTGGGACACAGATACGCAGTATTTT. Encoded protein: CASSFNPGWDTDTQYF.

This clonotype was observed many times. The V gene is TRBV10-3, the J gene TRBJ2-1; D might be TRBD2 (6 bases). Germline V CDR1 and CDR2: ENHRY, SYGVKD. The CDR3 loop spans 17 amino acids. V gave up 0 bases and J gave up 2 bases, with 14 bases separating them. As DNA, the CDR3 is TGTGCCATCAGTGAGTCCGCTGGGGGGACCGCCTACAATGAGCAGTTCTTC. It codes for CAISESAGGTAYNEQFF.

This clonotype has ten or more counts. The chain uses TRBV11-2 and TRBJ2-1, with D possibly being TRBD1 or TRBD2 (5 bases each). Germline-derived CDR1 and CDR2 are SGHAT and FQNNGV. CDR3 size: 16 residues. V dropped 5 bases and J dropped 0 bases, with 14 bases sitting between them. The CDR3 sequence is CASSPGAGSSYNEQFF. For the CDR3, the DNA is TGTGCCAGCAGCCCTGGGGCGGGTAGCTCCTACAATGAGCAGTTCTTC.

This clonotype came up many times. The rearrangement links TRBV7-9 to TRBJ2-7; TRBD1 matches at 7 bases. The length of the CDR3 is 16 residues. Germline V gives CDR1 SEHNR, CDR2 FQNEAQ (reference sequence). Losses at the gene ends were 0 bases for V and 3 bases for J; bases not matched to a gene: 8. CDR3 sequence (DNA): TGTGCCAGCAGCTTAGCGTTGGGGACAGCCCGCTACGAGCAGTACTTC. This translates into CASSLALGTARYEQYF.

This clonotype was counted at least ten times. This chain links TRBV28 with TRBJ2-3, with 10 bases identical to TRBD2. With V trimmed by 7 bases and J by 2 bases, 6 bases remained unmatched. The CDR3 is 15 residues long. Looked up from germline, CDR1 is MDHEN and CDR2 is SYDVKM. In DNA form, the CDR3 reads TGTGCCAGCACCCAAGGACTAGCGGACACAGATACGCAGTATTTT. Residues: CASTQGLADTDTQYF.

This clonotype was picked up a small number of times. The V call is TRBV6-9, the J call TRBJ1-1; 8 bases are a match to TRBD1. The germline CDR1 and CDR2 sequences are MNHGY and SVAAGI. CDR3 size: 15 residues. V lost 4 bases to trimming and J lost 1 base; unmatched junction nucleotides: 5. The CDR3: CASSFPGQGNTEAFF. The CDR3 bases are TGTGCCAGCAGTTTTCCCGGACAGGGGAACACTGAAGCTTTCTTT.

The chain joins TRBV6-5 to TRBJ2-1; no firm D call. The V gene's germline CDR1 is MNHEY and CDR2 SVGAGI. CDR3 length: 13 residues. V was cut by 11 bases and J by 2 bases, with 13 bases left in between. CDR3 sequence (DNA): TGTGCCGCTGTCCCGGGCCCCTACAATGAGCAGTTCTTC. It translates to CAAVPGPYNEQFF.

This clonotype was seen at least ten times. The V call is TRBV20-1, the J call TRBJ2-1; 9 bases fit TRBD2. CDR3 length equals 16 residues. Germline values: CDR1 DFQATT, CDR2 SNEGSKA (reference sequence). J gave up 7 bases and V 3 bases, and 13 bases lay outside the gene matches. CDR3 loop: CSASWARPSGKNEQFF. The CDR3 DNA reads TGCAGTGCTAGCTGGGCGAGGCCTAGCGGGAAGAATGAGCAGTTCTTC.

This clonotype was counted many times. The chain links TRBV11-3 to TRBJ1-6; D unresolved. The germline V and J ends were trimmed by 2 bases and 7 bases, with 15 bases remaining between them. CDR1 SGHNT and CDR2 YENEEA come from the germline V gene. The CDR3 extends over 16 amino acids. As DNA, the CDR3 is TGTGCCAGCAGCTTATCTCTGGCAGGCGCAAATTCACCCCTCCACTTT. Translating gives CASSLSLAGANSPLHF. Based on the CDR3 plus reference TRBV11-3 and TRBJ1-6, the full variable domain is EAGVVQSPRYKIIEKKQPVAFWCNPISGHNTLYWYLQNLGQGPELLIRYENEEAVDDSQLPKDRFSAERLKGVDSTLKIQPAELGDSAVYLCASSLSLAGANSPLHFGNGTRLTVT.

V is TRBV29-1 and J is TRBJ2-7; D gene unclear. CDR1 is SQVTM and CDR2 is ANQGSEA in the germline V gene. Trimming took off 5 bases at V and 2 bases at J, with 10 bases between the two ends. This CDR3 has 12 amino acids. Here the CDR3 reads CSVKVRAYEQYF. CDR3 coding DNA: TGCAGCGTTAAGGTCAGAGCCTACGAGCAGTACTTC.

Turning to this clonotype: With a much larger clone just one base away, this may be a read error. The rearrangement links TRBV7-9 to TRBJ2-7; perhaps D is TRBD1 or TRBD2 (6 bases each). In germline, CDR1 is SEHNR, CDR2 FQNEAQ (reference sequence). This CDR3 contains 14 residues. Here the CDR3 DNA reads TGCGCCAGCAGCCCGGGGGCACATTCCTACGAGCAGTACTTC. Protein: CASSPGAHSYEQYF.

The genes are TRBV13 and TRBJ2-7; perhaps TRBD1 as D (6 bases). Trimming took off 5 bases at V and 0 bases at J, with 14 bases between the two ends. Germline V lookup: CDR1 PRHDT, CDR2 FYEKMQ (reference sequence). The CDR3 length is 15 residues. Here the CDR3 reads CASSTGTRGSYEQYF. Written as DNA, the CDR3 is TGTGCCAGCAGCACAGGGACACGCGGCTCCTACGAGCAGTACTTC.

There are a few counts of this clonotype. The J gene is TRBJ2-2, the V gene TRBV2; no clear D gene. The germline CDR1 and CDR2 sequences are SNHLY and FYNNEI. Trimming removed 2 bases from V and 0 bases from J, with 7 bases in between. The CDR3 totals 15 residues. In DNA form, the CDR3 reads TGTGCCAGCAGTGAAAAAAAACCGAACACCGGGGAGCTGTTTTTT. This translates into CASSEKKPNTGELFF.

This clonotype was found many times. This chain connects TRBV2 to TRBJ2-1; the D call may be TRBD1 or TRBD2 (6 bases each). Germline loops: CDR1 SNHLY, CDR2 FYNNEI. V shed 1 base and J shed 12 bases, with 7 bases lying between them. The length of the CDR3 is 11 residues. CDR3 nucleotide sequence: TGTGCCAGCAGTGAAGAGGGGGGGCAGTTCTTC. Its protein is CASSEEGGQFF.

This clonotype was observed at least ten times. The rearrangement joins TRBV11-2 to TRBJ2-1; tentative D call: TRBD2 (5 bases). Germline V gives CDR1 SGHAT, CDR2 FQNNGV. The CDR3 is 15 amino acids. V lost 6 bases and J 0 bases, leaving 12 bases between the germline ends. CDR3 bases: TGTGCCAGCAGTTGGACTTCCCTCTCCTACAATGAGCAGTTCTTC. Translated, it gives CASSWTSLSYNEQFF. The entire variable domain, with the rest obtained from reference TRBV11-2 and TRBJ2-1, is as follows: EAGVAQSPRYKIIEKRQSVAFWCNPISGHATLYWYQQILGQGPKLLIQFQNNGVVDDSQLPKDRFSAERLKGVDSTLKIQPAKLEDSAVYLCASSWTSLSYNEQFFGPGTRLTVL.

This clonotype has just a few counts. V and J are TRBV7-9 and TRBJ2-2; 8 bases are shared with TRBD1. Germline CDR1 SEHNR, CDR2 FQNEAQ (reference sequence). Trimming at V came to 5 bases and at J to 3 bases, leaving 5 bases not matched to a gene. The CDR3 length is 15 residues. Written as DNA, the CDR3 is TGTGCCAGCAGCCCCGGCAGGGGGCACACCGGGGAGCTGTTTTTT. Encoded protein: CASSPGRGHTGELFF. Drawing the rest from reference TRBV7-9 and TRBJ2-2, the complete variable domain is DTGVSQNPRHKITKRGQNVTFRCDPISEHNRLYWYRQTLGQGPEFLTYFQNEAQLEKSRLLSDRFSAERPKGSFSTLEIQRTEQGDSAMYLCASSPGRGHTGELFFGEGSRLTVL.

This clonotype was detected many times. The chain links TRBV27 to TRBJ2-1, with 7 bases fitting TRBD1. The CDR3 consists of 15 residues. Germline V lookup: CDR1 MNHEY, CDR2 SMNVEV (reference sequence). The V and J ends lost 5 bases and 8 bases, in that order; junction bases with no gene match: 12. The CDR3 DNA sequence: TGTGCCAGCAGTAAAAGGGGGCCAGGGTTCGATGAGCAGTTCTTC. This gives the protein CASSKRGPGFDEQFF.

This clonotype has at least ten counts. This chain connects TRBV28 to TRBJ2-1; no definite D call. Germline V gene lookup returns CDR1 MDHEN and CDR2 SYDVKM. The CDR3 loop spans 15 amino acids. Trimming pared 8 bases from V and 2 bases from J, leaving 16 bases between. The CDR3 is CASLQSPLPYNEQFF. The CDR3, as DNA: TGTGCCAGCCTTCAATCGCCTCTACCCTACAATGAGCAGTTCTTC.

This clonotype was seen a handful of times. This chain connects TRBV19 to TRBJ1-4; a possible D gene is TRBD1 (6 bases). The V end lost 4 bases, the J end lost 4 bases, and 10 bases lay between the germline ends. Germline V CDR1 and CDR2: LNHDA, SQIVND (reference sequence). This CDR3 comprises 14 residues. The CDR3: CASSTGQSNEKLFF. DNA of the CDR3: TGTGCCAGTAGTACCGGACAGAGTAATGAAAAACTGTTTTTT. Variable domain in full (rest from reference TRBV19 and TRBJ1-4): DGGITQSPKYLFRKEGQNVTLSCEQNLNHDAMYWYRQDPGQGLRLIYYSQIVNDFQKGDIAEGYSVSREKKESFPLTVTSAQKNPTAFYLCASSTGQSNEKLFFGSGTQLSVL.

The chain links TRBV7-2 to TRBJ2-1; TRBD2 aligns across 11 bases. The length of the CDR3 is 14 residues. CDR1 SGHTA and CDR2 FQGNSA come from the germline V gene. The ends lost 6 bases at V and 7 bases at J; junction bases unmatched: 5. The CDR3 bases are TGTGCCAGCAGTCGACTAGCGGGGAAGAATGAGCAGTTCTTC. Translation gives CASSRLAGKNEQFF.

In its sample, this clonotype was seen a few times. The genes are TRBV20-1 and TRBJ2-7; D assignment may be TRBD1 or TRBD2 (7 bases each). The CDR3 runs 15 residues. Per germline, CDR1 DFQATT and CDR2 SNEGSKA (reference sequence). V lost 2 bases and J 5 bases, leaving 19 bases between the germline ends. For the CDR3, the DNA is TGCAGTGCTAGAAGAGGGGGCGGGAGAGGGAACGAGCAGTACTTC. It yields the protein CSARRGGGRGNEQYF.

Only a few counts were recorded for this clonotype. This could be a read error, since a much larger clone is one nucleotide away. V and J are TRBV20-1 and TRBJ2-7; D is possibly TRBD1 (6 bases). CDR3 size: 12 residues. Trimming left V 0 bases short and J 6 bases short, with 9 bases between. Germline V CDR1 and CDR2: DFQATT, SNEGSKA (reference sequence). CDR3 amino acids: CSARDQGCEQYF. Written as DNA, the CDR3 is TGCAGTGCTAGAGATCAGGGGTGCGAGCAGTACTTC.

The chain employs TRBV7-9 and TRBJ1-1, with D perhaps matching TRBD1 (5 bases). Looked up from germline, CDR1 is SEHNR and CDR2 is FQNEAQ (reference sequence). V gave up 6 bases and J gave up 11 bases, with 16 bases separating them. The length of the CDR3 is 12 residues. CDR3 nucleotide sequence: TGTGCCAGCAGGGCTGGAGGGGTGGCGGCTTTCTTT. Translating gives CASRAGGVAAFF. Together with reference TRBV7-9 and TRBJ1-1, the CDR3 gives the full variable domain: DTGVSQNPRHKITKRGQNVTFRCDPISEHNRLYWYRQTLGQGPEFLTYFQNEAQLEKSRLLSDRFSAERPKGSFSTLEIQRTEQGDSAMYLCASRAGGVAAFFGQGTRLTVV.

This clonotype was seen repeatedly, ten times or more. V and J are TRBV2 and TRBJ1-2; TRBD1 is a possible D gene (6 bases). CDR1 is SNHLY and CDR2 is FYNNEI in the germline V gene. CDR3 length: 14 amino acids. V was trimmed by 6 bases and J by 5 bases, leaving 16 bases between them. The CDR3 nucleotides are TGTGCCAGCAGGCCTCAGGGACACTTGTATGGCTACACCTTC. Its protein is CASRPQGHLYGYTF.